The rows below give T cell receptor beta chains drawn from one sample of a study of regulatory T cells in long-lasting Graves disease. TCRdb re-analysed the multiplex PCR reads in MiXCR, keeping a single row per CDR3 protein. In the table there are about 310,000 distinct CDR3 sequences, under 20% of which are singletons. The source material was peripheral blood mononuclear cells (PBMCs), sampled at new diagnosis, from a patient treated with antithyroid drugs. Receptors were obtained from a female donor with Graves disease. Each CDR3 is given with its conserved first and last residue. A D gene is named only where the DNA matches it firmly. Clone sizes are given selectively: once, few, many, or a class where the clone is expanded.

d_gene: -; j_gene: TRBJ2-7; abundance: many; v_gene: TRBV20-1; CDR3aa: CSASRANEQYF; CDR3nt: TGCAGTGCTAGTAGAGCAAACGAGCAGTACTTC
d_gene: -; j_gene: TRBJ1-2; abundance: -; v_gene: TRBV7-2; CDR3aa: CASSLIVGHGVNYGYTF; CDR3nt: TGTGCCAGCAGCTTAATTGTAGGACACGGAGTCAACTATGGCTACACCTTC
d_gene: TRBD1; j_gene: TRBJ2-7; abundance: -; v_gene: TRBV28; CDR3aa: CASSRRGRFPYEQYF; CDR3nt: TGTGCCAGCAGCCGAAGGGGGCGCTTTCCCTACGAGCAGTACTTC
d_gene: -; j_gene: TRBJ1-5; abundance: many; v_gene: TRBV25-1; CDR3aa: CASSERQGRNQPQHF; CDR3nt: TGTGCCAGCAGTGAGAGGCAGGGTCGCAATCAGCCCCAGCATTTT
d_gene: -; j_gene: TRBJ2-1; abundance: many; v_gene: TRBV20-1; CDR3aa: CSASTQTDSVKNEQFF; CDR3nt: TGCAGTGCTAGTACTCAAACTGACTCGGTGAAGAATGAGCAGTTCTTC
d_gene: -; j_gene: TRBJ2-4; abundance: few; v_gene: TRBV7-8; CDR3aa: CASSLHGTLTGAKNIQYF; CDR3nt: TGTGCCAGCAGCTTACATGGGACATTAACGGGAGCCAAAAACATTCAGTACTTC
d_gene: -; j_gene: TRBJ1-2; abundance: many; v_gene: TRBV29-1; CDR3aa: CSAGQGRTYGYTF; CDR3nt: TGCAGCGCGGGGCAGGGGAGGACCTATGGCTACACCTTC
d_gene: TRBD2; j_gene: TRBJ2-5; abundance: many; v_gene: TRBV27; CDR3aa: CTSSFQAGGPRAQYF; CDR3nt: TGTACCAGCAGTTTCCAAGCGGGAGGCCCTCGGGCCCAGTACTTC
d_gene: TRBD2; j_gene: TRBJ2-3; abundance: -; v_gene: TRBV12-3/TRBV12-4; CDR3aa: CASSNSGGAADTQYF; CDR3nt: TGTGCCAGCAGTAATAGCGGGGGGGCGGCAGATACGCAGTATTTT
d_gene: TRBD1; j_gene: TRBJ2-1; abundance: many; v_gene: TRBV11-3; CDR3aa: CASSYGTGVGVAAGEQFF; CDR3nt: TGTGCCAGCAGCTACGGGACAGGGGTGGGGGTGGCTGCAGGTGAGCAGTTCTTC
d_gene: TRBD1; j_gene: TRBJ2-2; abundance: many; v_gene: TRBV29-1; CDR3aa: CSVAGILRTGNTGELFF; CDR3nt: TGCAGCGTTGCAGGCATCCTTCGGACAGGGAACACCGGGGAGCTGTTTTTT
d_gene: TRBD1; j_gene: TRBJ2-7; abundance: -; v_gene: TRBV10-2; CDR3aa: CASSQGARARPSYEQYF; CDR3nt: TGCGCCAGCAGCCAGGGGGCGCGGGCCCGACCTTCCTACGAGCAGTACTTC
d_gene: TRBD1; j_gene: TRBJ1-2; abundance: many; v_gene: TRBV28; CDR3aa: CASSPPGTGAGVDYGYTF; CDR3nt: TGTGCCAGCAGTCCCCCCGGGACAGGGGCAGGCGTCGACTATGGCTACACCTTC
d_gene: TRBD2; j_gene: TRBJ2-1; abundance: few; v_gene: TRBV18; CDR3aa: CASSRADGTTTGLYNEQFF; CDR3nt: TGTGCCAGCTCCAGAGCCGACGGGACTACGACCGGGCTTTACAATGAGCAGTTCTTC
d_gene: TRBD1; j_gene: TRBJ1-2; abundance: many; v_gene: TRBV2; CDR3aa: CASSEARQGGSGYTF; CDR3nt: TGTGCCAGCAGTGAAGCCCGCCAGGGGGGGAGTGGCTACACCTTC
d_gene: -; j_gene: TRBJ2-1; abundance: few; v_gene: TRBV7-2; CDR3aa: CASSPGWYNEQFF; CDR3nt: TGTGCCAGCAGCCCGGGGTGGTACAATGAGCAGTTCTTC
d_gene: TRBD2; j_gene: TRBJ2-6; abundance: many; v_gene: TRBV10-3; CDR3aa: CAISRPGTSFPGANVLTF; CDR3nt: TGTGCCATCAGCCGTCCCGGGACTAGTTTCCCTGGGGCCAACGTCCTGACTTTC
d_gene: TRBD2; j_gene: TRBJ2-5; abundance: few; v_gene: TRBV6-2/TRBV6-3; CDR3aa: CASSPRGRPVQETQYF; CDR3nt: TGTGCCAGCAGCCCCCGCGGGAGACCCGTACAAGAGACCCAGTACTTC
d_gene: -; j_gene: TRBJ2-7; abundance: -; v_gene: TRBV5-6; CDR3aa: CASSLIIEGYEQYF; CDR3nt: TGTGCCAGCAGCTTGATTATCGAGGGCTACGAGCAGTACTTC
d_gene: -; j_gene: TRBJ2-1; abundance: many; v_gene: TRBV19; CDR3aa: CASSVDYSSYNEQFF; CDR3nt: TGTGCCAGTAGTGTCGACTACAGCTCCTACAATGAGCAGTTCTTC
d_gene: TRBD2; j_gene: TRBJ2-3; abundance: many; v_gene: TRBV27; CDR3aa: CASRSSGRDTQYF; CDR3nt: TGTGCCAGCCGCTCTAGCGGGAGGGATACGCAGTATTTT
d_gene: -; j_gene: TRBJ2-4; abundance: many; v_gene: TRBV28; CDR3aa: CASSASDGAKNIQYF; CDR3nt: TGTGCCAGCAGCGCCTCGGACGGAGCCAAAAACATTCAGTACTTC
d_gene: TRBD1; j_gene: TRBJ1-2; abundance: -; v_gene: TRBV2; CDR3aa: CASSDEDRGYGYTF; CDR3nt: TGTGCCAGCAGTGATGAGGACAGGGGTTATGGCTACACCTTC
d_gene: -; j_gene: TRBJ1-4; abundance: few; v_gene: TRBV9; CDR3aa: CASSVQGSNEKLFF; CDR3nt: TGTGCCAGCAGCGTACAGGGGTCGAATGAAAAACTGTTTTTT
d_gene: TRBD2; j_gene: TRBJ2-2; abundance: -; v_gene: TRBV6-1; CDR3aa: CASLDSGSIGELFF; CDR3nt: TGTGCCAGTTTAGATAGCGGGAGCATCGGGGAGCTGTTTTTT
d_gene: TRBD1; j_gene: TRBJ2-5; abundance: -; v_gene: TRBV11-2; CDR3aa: CASRRTGSGETQYF; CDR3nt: TGTGCCAGCAGACGGACAGGGTCAGGGGAGACCCAGTACTTC
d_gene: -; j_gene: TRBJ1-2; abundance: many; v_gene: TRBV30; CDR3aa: CAWSPDGYYGYTF; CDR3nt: TGTGCCTGGAGCCCAGACGGATACTATGGCTACACCTTC
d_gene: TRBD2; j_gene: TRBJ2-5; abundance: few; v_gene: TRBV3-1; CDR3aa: CASSQELAGETQYF; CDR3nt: TGTGCCAGCAGCCAAGAACTAGCGGGGGAGACCCAGTACTTC
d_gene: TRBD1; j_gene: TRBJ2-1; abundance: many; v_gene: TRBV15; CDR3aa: CATSRVRTGTYNEQFF; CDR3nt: TGTGCCACCAGCAGAGTCCGGACAGGTACCTACAATGAGCAGTTCTTC
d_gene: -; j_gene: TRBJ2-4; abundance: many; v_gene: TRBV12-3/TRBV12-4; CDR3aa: CASSLRDSSGDIQYF; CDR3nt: TGTGCCAGCAGTCTCCGGGACTCCAGTGGGGACATTCAGTACTTC
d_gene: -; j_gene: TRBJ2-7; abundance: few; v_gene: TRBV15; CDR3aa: CATSRDGSSYEQYF; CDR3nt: TGTGCCACCAGCAGAGACGGGAGCTCCTACGAGCAGTACTTC
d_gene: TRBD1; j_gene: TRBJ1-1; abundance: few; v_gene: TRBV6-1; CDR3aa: CASSPNRGGTEAFF; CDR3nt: TGTGCCAGCAGCCCAAACAGGGGCGGGACTGAAGCTTTCTTT
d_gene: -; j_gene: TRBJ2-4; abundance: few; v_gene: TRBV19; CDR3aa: CASSMALRKNIQYF; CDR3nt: TGTGCCAGTAGTATGGCCCTTAGGAAAAACATTCAGTACTTC
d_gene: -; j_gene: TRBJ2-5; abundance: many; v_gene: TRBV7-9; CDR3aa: CASSLGGIKTQYF; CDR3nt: TGTGCCAGCAGCTTAGGAGGGATAAAGACCCAGTACTTC
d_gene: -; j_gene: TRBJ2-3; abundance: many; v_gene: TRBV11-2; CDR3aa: CASSSVWTGDTQYF; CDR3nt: TGTGCCAGCAGCTCGGTCTGGACGGGAGATACGCAGTATTTT
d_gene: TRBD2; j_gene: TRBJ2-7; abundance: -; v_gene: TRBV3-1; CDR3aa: CASSQDGRELDHEQYF; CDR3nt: TGTGCCAGCAGCCAAGACGGGCGGGAGCTCGATCACGAGCAGTACTTC
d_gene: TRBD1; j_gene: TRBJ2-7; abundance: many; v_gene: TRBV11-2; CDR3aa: CASSLVGDRGLASYEQYF; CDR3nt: TGTGCCAGCAGCTTAGTTGGAGACAGGGGCCTCGCCTCCTACGAGCAGTACTTC
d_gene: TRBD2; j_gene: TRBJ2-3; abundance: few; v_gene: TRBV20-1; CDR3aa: CSARDTASGRGHTQYF; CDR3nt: TGCAGTGCTAGAGATACGGCTAGCGGGAGGGGGCATACGCAGTATTTT
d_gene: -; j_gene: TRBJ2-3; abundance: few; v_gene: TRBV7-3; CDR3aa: CASSLRGTADTQYF; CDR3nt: TGTGCCAGCAGCTTAAGGGGGACTGCCGATACGCAGTATTTT
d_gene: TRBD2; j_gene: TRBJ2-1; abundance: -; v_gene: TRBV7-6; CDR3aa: CASSFVTGGSLGNEQFF; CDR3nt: TGTGCCAGCAGCTTTGTAACCGGCGGGAGCCTCGGCAATGAGCAGTTCTTC
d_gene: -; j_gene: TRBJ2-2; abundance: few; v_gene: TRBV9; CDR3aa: CASGGGGLYTNTGELFF; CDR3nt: TGTGCCAGCGGGGGAGGGGGCCTATACACGAACACCGGGGAGCTGTTTTTT
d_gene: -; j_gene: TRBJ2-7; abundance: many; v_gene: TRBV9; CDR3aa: CASSVVPDTSYEQYF; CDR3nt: TGTGCCAGCAGCGTAGTACCCGACACCTCCTACGAGCAGTACTTC
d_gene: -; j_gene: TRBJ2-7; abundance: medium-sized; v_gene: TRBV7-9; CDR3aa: CASSFLAYEQYF; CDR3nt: TGTGCCAGCAGCTTCCTAGCGTACGAGCAGTACTTC
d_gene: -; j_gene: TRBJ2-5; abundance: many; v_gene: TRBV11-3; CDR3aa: CASSSTQGLQETQYF; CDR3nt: TGTGCCAGCAGCTCTACACAGGGCCTCCAAGAGACCCAGTACTTC
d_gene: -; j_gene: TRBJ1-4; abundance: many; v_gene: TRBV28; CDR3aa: CASRPRTGGANEKLFF; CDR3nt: TGTGCCAGCAGGCCTAGGACGGGGGGAGCTAATGAAAAACTGTTTTTT
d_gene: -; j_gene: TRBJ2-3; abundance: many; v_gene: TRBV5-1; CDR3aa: CASSLLGADTQYF; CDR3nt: TGCGCCAGCAGCTTACTAGGGGCAGATACGCAGTATTTT
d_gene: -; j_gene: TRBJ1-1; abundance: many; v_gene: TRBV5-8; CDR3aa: CASSLGRKAEAFF; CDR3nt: TGTGCCAGCAGCTTGGGGAGGAAGGCTGAAGCTTTCTTT
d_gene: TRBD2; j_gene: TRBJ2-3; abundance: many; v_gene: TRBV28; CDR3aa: CASRMTSGTDTQYF; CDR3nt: TGTGCCAGCAGGATGACTAGCGGCACAGATACGCAGTATTTT
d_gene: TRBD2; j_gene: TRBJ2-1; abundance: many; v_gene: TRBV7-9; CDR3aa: CASSPGLAENNEQFF; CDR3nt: TGTGCCAGCAGCCCAGGACTAGCGGAGAACAATGAGCAGTTCTTC
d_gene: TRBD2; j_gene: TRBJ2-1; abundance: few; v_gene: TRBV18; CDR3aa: CASSPLVGLAGGPEQFF; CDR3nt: TGTGCCAGCTCACCACTTGTAGGCCTAGCGGGAGGTCCTGAGCAGTTCTTC
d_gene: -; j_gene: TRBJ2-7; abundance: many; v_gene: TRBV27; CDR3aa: CASSLLGRSYEQYF; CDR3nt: TGTGCCAGCAGTTTATTGGGCCGGTCCTACGAGCAGTACTTC
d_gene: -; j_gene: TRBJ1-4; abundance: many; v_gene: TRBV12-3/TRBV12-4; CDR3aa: CASSLGRADEKLFF; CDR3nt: TGTGCCAGCAGTTTGGGCAGGGCGGATGAAAAACTGTTTTTT
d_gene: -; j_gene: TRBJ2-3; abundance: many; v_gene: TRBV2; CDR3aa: CASSGFWAESTDTQYF; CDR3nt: TGTGCCAGCAGTGGCTTCTGGGCGGAAAGCACAGATACGCAGTATTTT
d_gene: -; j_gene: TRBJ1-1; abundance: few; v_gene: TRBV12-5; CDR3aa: CASGLSNFDETFF; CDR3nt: TGTGCTAGTGGTTTGTCCAATTTTGACGAGACTTTCTTT
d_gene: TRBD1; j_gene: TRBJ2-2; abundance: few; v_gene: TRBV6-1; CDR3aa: CASSRTPPGQTNTGELFF; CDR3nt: TGTGCCAGCAGTCGTACACCTCCGGGACAGACGAACACCGGGGAGCTGTTTTTT